Here is one TCR beta chain with its context. This sample was included in a study of blood T cell repertoires in COVID-19. Study information: The study drew acute and convalescent COVID-19 samples from the United States, Italy and Spain.

Here immunoSEQ multiplex PCR was the method, and the copy in TCRdb shows in-frame clones only, minus some. This table has a few hundred thousand clones, around 87% appearing once. The CDR3 sequence is 15 residues long. Germline values: CDR1 MNHEY, CDR2 SMNVEV (reference sequence). V was clipped by 6 bases and J by 0 bases; unmatched bases: 4. The sequence was obtained from a man between 25 and 39 years old who had recovered from COVID-19. The chain couples TRBV27 to TRBJ1-4; 7 bases map to TRBD1. The specimen was PBMCs or T cells enriched from blood (not recorded which). CDR3 amino acids: CASRTGSATNEKLFF. Here the CDR3 DNA reads TGTGCCAGCAGGACAGGGTCCGCAACTAATGAAAAACTGTTTTTT.